The 28 T cell receptor beta chains in this list originate from one sample, sequenced in a study of human T cells and chemical hapten exposure (TCRdb year 2021). The time point tag for this specimen amounts to: patch test 1, 2 weeks after DPC sensitization. Explained via the paper, the treatment or condition label denotes: therapeutic diphenylcyclopropenone sensitization with weekly scalp DPC. The library came from RACE. Instrument used: NextSeq 500. TCRdb reran the public reads through fastp at Q25 and MiXCR, keeping productive beta chains. Each entry merges the rows of one CDR3 protein and shows their most common DNA and genes. This sample has roughly 380,000 distinct CDR3 sequences in its table, and roughly 4.8% of those were observed once. The ten largest clones capture over 2% of the sample. The sample consisted of whole blood, taken in connection with sensitization to the hapten diphenylcyclopropenone (DPC). The receptors derive from a woman between 50 and 59 years old with alopecia areata. Some clones in this sample may be carry-over from other donors' samples.

This clonotype was recorded a few times. In nucleotides, the CDR3 is TGTGCCAGCAGTCCCCAGACCAACCTCTACAATGAGCAGTTCTTC. Its protein product is CASSPQTNLYNEQFF. V gene TRBV12-3 or TRBV12-4 combines with J gene TRBJ2-1, with D unclear. The V end lost 5 bases, the J end lost 3 bases, and 14 bases lay between the germline ends. CDR3 length: 15 residues.

This clonotype was seen more than once but under ten times. V gene TRBV6-5 combines with J gene TRBJ2-3; no clear D gene. This CDR3 is built from 17 residues. The V gene's germline CDR1 is MNHEY and CDR2 SVGAGI. The V end was cut by 0 bases, the J end by 5 bases, with 18 bases between. CDR3 sequence: CASSYSSQVQRLDTQYF. DNA for the CDR3: TGTGCCAGCAGTTACTCGAGCCAGGTACAGCGACTAGATACGCAGTATTTT.

In this sample, this clonotype turned up many times. The chain employs TRBV27 and TRBJ1-4; possibly TRBD1 for D (6 bases). V dropped 8 bases and J dropped 2 bases, with 12 bases sitting between them. The CDR3 contains 14 residues. Germline CDR1 MNHEY, CDR2 SMNVEV (reference sequence). Here the CDR3 DNA reads TGTGCCAGCCAAGGGGGGGGGACTAATGAAAAACTGTTTTTT. Protein sequence: CASQGGGTNEKLFF. Looking up the rest from reference TRBV27 and TRBJ1-4 gives the full variable domain: EAQVTQNPRYLITVTGKKLTVTCSQNMNHEYMSWYRQDPGLGLRQIYYSMNVEVTDKGDVPEGYKVSRKEKRNFPLILESPSPNQTSLYFCASQGGGTNEKLFFGSGTQLSVL.

This clonotype was found many times. This chain links TRBV3-1 with TRBJ1-5; D remains ambiguous. V lost 1 base and J 6 bases, leaving 10 bases between the germline ends. CDR1 and CDR2 from the germline V gene are LGHDT and YNNKEL (reference sequence). The CDR3 covers 14 residues. CDR3 sequence: CASSQGPGLQPQHF. CDR3 coding DNA: TGTGCCAGCAGCCAAGGGCCCGGGCTTCAGCCCCAGCATTTT.

Only a few counts were recorded for this clonotype. The chain's CDR3 is CASTPRAPTEGAFF. The CDR3 DNA reads TGTGCCAGCACTCCCCGGGCGCCTACAGAAGGAGCTTTCTTT. The chain is built from TRBV6-6 and TRBJ1-1, with D hard to call. This CDR3 is 14 amino acids long. Germline CDR1 MNHNY, CDR2 SVGAGI (reference sequence). Trimming removed 7 bases at V and 10 bases at J, with 22 bases between.

This clonotype was seen only a few times. The J gene is TRBJ2-3, the V gene TRBV5-1; 9 bases map to TRBD2. With V trimmed by 3 bases and J by 4 bases, 6 bases remained unmatched. Per germline, CDR1 SGHRS and CDR2 YFSETQ. The CDR3 is 15 residues long. This CDR3 is CASSSEERGADTQYF. CDR3 nucleotide sequence: TGCGCCAGCAGCTCCGAAGAGCGGGGGGCAGATACGCAGTATTTT.

This clonotype was observed a few times. The CDR3 DNA reads as TGTGCCTGTCATCGTTCCCCTTTGGAGAACACCGGGGAGCTGTTTTTT. The encoded protein is CACHRSPLENTGELFF. The J gene is TRBJ2-2, the V gene TRBV7-2, with D unclear. Germline CDR1 reads SGHTA; CDR2 reads FQGNSA. Between the trimmed V and J ends, which lost 11 bases and 1 base, there was a span of 20 bases. The CDR3 spans 16 residues.

The chain carries TRBV4-2 and TRBJ2-2, with 7 bases aligning to TRBD1. Trimming cost V 1 base and J 0 bases; bases outside gene matches: 8. Looked up from germline, CDR1 is LGHNA and CDR2 is YNFKEQ. This CDR3 is built from 18 residues. This CDR3 reads CASSQAITGDTNTGELFF. In DNA, the CDR3 is TGTGCCAGCAGCCAAGCGATTACAGGGGATACGAACACCGGGGAGCTGTTTTTT.

This clonotype was picked up many times. The chain uses TRBV4-1 and TRBJ2-7; 10 bases are a match to TRBD2. Germline values: CDR1 MGHRA, CDR2 YSYEKL. J gave up 0 bases and V 3 bases, and 5 bases lay outside the gene matches. This CDR3 is built from 16 residues. This CDR3 reads CASSQLAGVSSYEQYF. DNA for the CDR3: TGCGCCAGCAGCCAGCTAGCGGGGGTTAGCTCCTACGAGCAGTACTTC.

This clonotype was counted many times. This chain uses TRBV18 with TRBJ2-7, with a weak D call TRBD2 (5 bases). V gave up 3 bases and J gave up 1 base, with 7 bases separating them. Germline V gives CDR1 KGHSH, CDR2 LQKENI. This CDR3 comprises 13 residues. CDR3 nucleotide sequence: TGTGCCAGCTCACCTGAGCGGTCCTACGAGCAGTACTTC. It specifies CASSPERSYEQYF. Together with reference TRBV18 and TRBJ2-7, the CDR3 gives the full variable domain: NAGVMQNPRHLVRRRGQEARLRCSPMKGHSHVYWYRQLPEEGLKFMVYLQKENIIDESGMPKERFSAEFPKEGPSILRIQQVVRGDSAAYFCASSPERSYEQYFGPGTRLTVT.

A few counts support this clonotype. The chain joins TRBV18 to TRBJ1-5, with 8 bases aligning to TRBD1. With 5 bases clipped from V and 4 bases from J, the junction kept 7 bases outside the gene matches. Germline-derived CDR1 and CDR2 are KGHSH and LQKENI. The CDR3 is 15 amino acids. CDR3 nucleotide sequence: TGTGCCAGCTCAGCCGGGACAGGATTGAATCAGCCCCAGCATTTT. Its translation is CASSAGTGLNQPQHF.

This clonotype was observed many times. The rearrangement links TRBV6-2 or TRBV6-3 to TRBJ2-7; TRBD1 matches at 7 bases. The CDR3 consists of 16 residues. The V gene's germline CDR1 is MNHEY and CDR2 SVGEGT. V gave up 0 bases and J gave up 3 bases; unmatched junction bases: 8. The CDR3 here is CASSYSTQGQRYEQYF. As DNA, the CDR3 is TGTGCCAGCAGTTACTCCACTCAGGGACAGCGCTACGAGCAGTACTTC.

This clonotype was seen many times. The chain recombines TRBV28 with TRBJ2-5; D is unclear. CDR1 and CDR2 (germline): MDHEN, SYDVKM. Trimming took off 5 bases at V and 5 bases at J, with 18 bases between the two ends. This CDR3 spans 15 amino acids. The CDR3 bases are TGTGCCAGCAGTACCACGCCGAGGCCCGGGGAGACCCAGTACTTC. This encodes CASSTTPRPGETQYF.

This clonotype was seen a handful of times. A much bigger clone sits one base away, suggesting this may be a read error. The rearrangement joins TRBV12-3 or TRBV12-4 to TRBJ1-5; no clear D. The CDR3 runs to 14 residues. V was clipped by 2 bases and J by 0 bases, with 5 bases between them. Here the CDR3 reads CASSLRHSNQPQHF. In DNA, the CDR3 is TGTGCCAGCAGTTTAAGGCATAGCAATCAGCCCCAGCATTTT.

There are many counts of this clonotype. This rearrangement joins TRBV7-8 to TRBJ2-3; D call uncertain. Germline assignment: CDR1 SGHVS and CDR2 FQNEAQ. Trimming left V 4 bases short and J 0 bases short, with 5 bases between. This CDR3 has 13 residues. In DNA form, the CDR3 reads TGTGCCAGCAGCTACCCCAGCACAGATACGCAGTATTTT. This translates into CASSYPSTDTQYF.

This clonotype has ten or more counts. The chain joins TRBV20-1 to TRBJ2-2, with D unclear. The CDR3 sequence is 13 residues long. The germline V gene encodes CDR1 DFQATT and CDR2 SNEGSKA (reference sequence). V dropped 1 base and J dropped 1 base, with 4 bases sitting between them. This chain's CDR3 is CSARVQNTGELFF. The CDR3 DNA sequence: TGCAGTGCTAGAGTCCAGAACACCGGGGAGCTGTTTTTT.

Many counts were recorded for this clonotype. The chain couples TRBV7-9 to TRBJ2-2, with D unresolved. Trimming cost V 5 bases and J 4 bases, with 17 bases left between them. Germline V gene sequence: CDR1 SEHNR, CDR2 FQNEAQ (reference sequence). The CDR3 consists of 16 residues. Here the CDR3 reads CASSGATRFLTGELFF. DNA for the CDR3: TGTGCCAGCAGCGGTGCGACAAGGTTCCTCACCGGGGAGCTGTTTTTT.

The sample holds many counts of this clonotype. This CDR3 is CSARDWKGRSPYEQYF. DNA for the CDR3: TGCAGTGCTAGAGATTGGAAAGGGCGGTCCCCCTACGAGCAGTACTTC. This rearrangement joins TRBV20-1 to TRBJ2-7; D gene unclear. CDR3 length equals 16 residues. Trimming shortened V by 0 bases and J by 2 bases, and 17 bases separated the two germline ends. Germline CDR1 and CDR2: DFQATT and SNEGSKA (reference sequence).

This clonotype was seen at least ten times. The chain recombines TRBV7-2 with TRBJ1-4; 7 bases map to TRBD1. V gave up 5 bases and J gave up 9 bases; unmatched junction bases: 9. Germline CDR1 SGHTA, CDR2 FQGNSA. The CDR3 extends over 14 amino acids. DNA of the CDR3: TGTGCCAGCAGCGCACAGGGGAATTCGAAAAAACTGTTTTTT. The encoded protein is CASSAQGNSKKLFF.

In its sample, this clonotype was seen many times. The J gene is TRBJ1-2, the V gene TRBV20-1; D is possibly TRBD1 (5 bases). Trimming removed 6 bases at V and 5 bases at J, with 16 bases between. In germline, CDR1 is DFQATT, CDR2 SNEGSKA (reference sequence). The CDR3 contains 13 residues. The CDR3 spells CSASAGAGYGYTF. The CDR3 region has the DNA TGCAGTGCGTCGGCCGGGGCTGGATATGGCTACACCTTC.

Remarks on this clonotype: This may stem from a read error, because a much larger clone lies one nucleotide away. The V gene is TRBV20-1, the J gene TRBJ2-7; the match to TRBD2 covers 13 bases. Trimming cost V 5 bases and J 2 bases; bases outside gene matches: 15. Germline assignment: CDR1 DFQATT and CDR2 SNEGSKA (reference sequence). This CDR3 region has 18 residues. CDR3 loop: CSADNPGLAGLDPYEQYF. CDR3 nucleotides: TGCAGTGCTGACAATCCGGGACTAGCGGGACTCGACCCCTACGAGCAGTACTTC.

This clonotype was counted between two and nine times. The gene calls are TRBV29-1 and TRBJ1-2, with 8 bases identical to TRBD1. Trimming removed 4 bases from V and 4 bases from J; junction bases left unmatched: 11. The CDR3 extends over 15 amino acids. Germline V gene sequence: CDR1 SQVTM, CDR2 ANQGSEA. DNA for the CDR3: TGCAGCGTTGTCCCTCGGACAGGGCTCGGCTATGGCTACACCTTC. This gives the protein CSVVPRTGLGYGYTF.

This clonotype was seen ten or more times. The V and J genes are TRBV28 and TRBJ1-5; perhaps TRBD1 as D (6 bases). CDR1 and CDR2 from the germline V gene are MDHEN and SYDVKM. Trimming shortened V by 6 bases and J by 6 bases, and 21 bases separated the two germline ends. The CDR3 length is 16 residues. The DNA for the CDR3 is TGTGCCAGCAGCTCTTATGACAGGCCAATGGGTCAGCCCCAGCATTTT. The encoded protein is CASSSYDRPMGQPQHF.

This clonotype was seen many times. The chain links TRBV2 to TRBJ2-7, with D unresolved. The CDR3 covers 13 residues. The V gene's germline CDR1 is SNHLY and CDR2 FYNNEI. The V and J ends lost 1 base and 3 bases respectively, with 7 bases between them. The CDR3 coding sequence is TGTGCCAGCAGTGAAGGGGGTTACTACGAGCAGTACTTC. It is translated as CASSEGGYYEQYF.

This clonotype was counted many times. The chain recombines TRBV21-1 with TRBJ1-5. TRBV21-1 is a listed pseudogene. This CDR3 has 16 amino acids. CDR3 protein: CASRMGGGDPAQPQHF. The CDR3 DNA reads as TGTGCCAGCAGGATGGGAGGCGGGGATCCGGCTCAGCCCCAGCATTTT.

The J gene is TRBJ2-5, the V gene TRBV11-2, with D unresolved. CDR3 length equals 14 residues. The V end was cut by 1 base, the J end by 3 bases, with 9 bases between. Germline V lookup: CDR1 SGHAT, CDR2 FQNNGV. In nucleotides, the CDR3 is TGTGCCAGCAGCTTAGTTGCCGAAAAAGAGACCCAGTACTTC. This sequence encodes CASSLVAEKETQYF.

This clonotype was seen only a few times. The CDR3 here is CASSLRLAGGRPYNEQFF. CDR3 nucleotides: TGTGCCAGCAGTTTAAGACTAGCGGGGGGCCGTCCCTACAATGAGCAGTTCTTC. V is TRBV12-3 or TRBV12-4 and J is TRBJ2-1, with 13 bases lining up with TRBD2. The CDR3 has 18 amino acids. With 2 bases clipped from V and 2 bases from J, the junction kept 6 bases outside the gene matches.

This clonotype appeared many times. The chain couples TRBV4-1 to TRBJ2-2; TRBD1 matches at 7 bases. CDR3 size: 16 residues. With V trimmed by 1 base and J by 6 bases, 8 bases remained unmatched. Looked up from germline, CDR1 is MGHRA and CDR2 is YSYEKL. The CDR3 loop is CASSQGSRGKAGELFF. The CDR3 bases are TGCGCCAGCAGCCAAGGATCCAGGGGGAAAGCCGGGGAGCTGTTTTTT.